This is a list of T cell receptor beta chains from one sample in a study of shared clonotypes between healthy human individuals. TCRdb's copy holds only in-frame clones and misses some; the assay was immunoSEQ multiplex PCR. The sample gives more than 600,000 clones, 92% of which show up once; about a quarter is in the top ten. Input material: naive CD8+ T cells sorted from blood. These receptors were obtained from a man younger than 45 in good health. Each CDR3 is given with its conserved first and last residue. The order of the fields is D gene, J gene, V gene, CDR3 protein. A D gene is named only where the DNA matches it firmly.

NA	TRBJ1-1	TRBV7-9	CASSFRGARNTEAFF
TRBD1	TRBJ1-2	TRBV27	CASCSIRDRASGGYTF
TRBD1	TRBJ1-5	TRBV10-2	CASDRQGARQPQHF
NA	TRBJ1-1	TRBV6-6	CASTENTEAFF
TRBD2	TRBJ2-1	TRBV18	CASSGTSESYNEQFF
NA	TRBJ1-2	TRBV2	CASSDGAGANYGYTF
NA	TRBJ2-3	TRBV5-8	CASSLGVRYF
NA	TRBJ2-5	TRBV11-2	CASSIEAGFETQYF
TRBD1	TRBJ1-5	TRBV6-4	CASSDPTYGTESLQPQHF
NA	TRBJ1-1	TRBV5-4	CASSLASGEAFF
TRBD1	TRBJ2-7	TRBV7-2	CASSQWTGLTSSYEQYF